This T cell receptor (beta chain) emerged from a study of STAT5B mutations in CD4+ large granular lymphocyte leukemia. Trimming took 8 bases from V and 0 from J, leaving 14 bases between them. CDR1 is MRHNA, CDR2 SNTAGT, per germline. The CDR3 consists of 15 residues. Generated by immunoSEQ multiplex PCR, the TCRdb table keeps only in-frame clones and is missing some. This table holds some 41,000 clones, roughly 80% found once. The specimen sequenced was CD4+ T cells from blood buffy coats. The receptor comes from a human donor in good health. The chain joins TRBV6-4 to TRBJ1-5; D ambiguous. The chain's CDR3 is CASAIWTYSNQPQHF. The CDR3 DNA reads as TGTGCCAGCGCCATTTGGACGTATAGCAATCAGCCCCAGCATTTT.